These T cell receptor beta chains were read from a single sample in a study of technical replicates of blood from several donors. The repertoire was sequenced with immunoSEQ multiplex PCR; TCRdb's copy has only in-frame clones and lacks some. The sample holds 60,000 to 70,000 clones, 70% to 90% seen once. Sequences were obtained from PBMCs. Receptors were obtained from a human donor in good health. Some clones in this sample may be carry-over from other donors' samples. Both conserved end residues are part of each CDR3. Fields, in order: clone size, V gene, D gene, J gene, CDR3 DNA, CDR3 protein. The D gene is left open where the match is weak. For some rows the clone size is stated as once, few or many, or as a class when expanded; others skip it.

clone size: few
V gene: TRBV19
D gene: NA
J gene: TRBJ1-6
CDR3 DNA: TGTGCCAGCCGCAGGGGTCAGGAGAATTCACCCCTCCACTTT
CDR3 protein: CASRRGQENSPLHF

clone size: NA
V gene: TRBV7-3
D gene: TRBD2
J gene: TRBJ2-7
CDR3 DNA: TGTGCCAGCAGTACCGGGACTAGCGGGAGTGAGCAGTACTTC
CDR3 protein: CASSTGTSGSEQYF

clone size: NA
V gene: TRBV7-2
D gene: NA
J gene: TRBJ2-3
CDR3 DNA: TGTGCCAGCAGCCGTAACGGAGCAGGGAATGCAGATACGCAGTATTTT
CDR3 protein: CASSRNGAGNADTQYF

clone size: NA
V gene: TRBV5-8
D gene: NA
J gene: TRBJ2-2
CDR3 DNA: TGTGCCAGCAGCCGAGGAGTCGGTGATGGGGAGCTGTTTTTT
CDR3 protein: CASSRGVGDGELFF

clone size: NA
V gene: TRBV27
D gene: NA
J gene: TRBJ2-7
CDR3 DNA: TGTGCCAGCAATACTTCCTACGAGCAGTACTTC
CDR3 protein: CASNTSYEQYF

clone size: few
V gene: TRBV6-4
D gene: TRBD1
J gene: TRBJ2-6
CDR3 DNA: TGTGCCAGCAGTGTAGTAACAGGGGGAGATGGGGCCAACGTCCTGACTTTC
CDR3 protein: CASSVVTGGDGANVLTF

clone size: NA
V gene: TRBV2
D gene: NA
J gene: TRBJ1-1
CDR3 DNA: TGTGCCAGCAGTTTGGTGGCTGATGGTGAAGCTTTCTTT
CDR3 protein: CASSLVADGEAFF

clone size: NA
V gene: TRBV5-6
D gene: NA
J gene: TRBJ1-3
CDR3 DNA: TGTGCCAGCAGCTTGGGGGCAGGGATCTCTGGAAACACCATATATTTT
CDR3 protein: CASSLGAGISGNTIYF

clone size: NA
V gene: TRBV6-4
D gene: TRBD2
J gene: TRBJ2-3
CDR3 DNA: TGTGCCAGCAGTAAAGACCCACTAGGGCTAGCGGGAGGAGATACGCAGTATTTT
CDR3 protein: CASSKDPLGLAGGDTQYF

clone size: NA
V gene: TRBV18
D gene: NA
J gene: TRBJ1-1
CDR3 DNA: TGTGCCAGCTCACCAGGAGGGGTGGGCACTGAAGCTTTCTTT
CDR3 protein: CASSPGGVGTEAFF

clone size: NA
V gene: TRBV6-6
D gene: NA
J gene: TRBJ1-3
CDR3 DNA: TGTGCCAGCAGTTACTCGATGGGGAGCTCTGGAAACACCATATATTTT
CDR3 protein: CASSYSMGSSGNTIYF

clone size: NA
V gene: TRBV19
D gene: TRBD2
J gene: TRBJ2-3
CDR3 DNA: TGTGCCAGTAGTGTCAGGGGGACTAGCGGTAGCACAGATACGCAGTATTTT
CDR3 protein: CASSVRGTSGSTDTQYF

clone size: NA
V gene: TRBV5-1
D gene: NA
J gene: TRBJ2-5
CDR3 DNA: TGCGCCAGCAGCCCGGGAGCTCAAGAGACCCAGTACTTC
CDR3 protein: CASSPGAQETQYF

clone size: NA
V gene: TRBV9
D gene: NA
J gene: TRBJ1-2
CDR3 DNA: TGTGCCAGCAGCGTAGGTCCAGGGATGTCAACGAACTATGGCTACACCTTC
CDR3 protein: CASSVGPGMSTNYGYTF

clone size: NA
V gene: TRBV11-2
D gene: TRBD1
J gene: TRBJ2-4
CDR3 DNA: TGTGCCAGCAGCCGGGACAGGGTGTTTGAGTACTTC
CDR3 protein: CASSRDRVFEYF

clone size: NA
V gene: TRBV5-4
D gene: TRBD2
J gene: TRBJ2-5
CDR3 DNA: TGTGCCAGCAGCTTGAGAGCGGGGGGTCGAGAGACCCAGTACTTC
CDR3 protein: CASSLRAGGRETQYF

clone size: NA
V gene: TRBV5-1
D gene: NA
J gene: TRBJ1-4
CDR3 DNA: TGCGCCAGCAGACCTCGGCCTATTTCGGGTGAAAAACTGTTTTTT
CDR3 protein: CASRPRPISGEKLFF

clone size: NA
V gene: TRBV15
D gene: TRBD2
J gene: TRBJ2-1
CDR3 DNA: TGTGCCACCAGCAGAGAACTAGCGGGGGGGCCTTACAATGAGCAGTTCTTC
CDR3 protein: CATSRELAGGPYNEQFF

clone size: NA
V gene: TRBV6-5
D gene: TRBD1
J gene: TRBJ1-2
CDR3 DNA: TGTGCCACAAAGCAGGGGGCGGATCTTACCTATGGCTACACCTTC
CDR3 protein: CATKQGADLTYGYTF

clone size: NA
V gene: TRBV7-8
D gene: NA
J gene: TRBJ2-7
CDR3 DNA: TGTGCCAGCAGCCGAAGTCGGGAGCAGTACTTC
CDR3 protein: CASSRSREQYF

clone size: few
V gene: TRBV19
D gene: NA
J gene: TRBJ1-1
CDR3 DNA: TGTGCCAGTAGTAGGCCAGGCGTTAGCACTGAAGCTTTCTTT
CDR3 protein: CASSRPGVSTEAFF

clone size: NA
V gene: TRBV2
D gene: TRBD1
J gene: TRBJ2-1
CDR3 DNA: TGTGCCAGCAGGCAGGGGGCATCTGAGCAGTTCTTC
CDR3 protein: CASRQGASEQFF

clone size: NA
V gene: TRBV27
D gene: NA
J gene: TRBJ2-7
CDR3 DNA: TGTGCCAGCAGTTTATCGCCAGGGGGGTACGAGCAGTACTTC
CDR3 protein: CASSLSPGGYEQYF